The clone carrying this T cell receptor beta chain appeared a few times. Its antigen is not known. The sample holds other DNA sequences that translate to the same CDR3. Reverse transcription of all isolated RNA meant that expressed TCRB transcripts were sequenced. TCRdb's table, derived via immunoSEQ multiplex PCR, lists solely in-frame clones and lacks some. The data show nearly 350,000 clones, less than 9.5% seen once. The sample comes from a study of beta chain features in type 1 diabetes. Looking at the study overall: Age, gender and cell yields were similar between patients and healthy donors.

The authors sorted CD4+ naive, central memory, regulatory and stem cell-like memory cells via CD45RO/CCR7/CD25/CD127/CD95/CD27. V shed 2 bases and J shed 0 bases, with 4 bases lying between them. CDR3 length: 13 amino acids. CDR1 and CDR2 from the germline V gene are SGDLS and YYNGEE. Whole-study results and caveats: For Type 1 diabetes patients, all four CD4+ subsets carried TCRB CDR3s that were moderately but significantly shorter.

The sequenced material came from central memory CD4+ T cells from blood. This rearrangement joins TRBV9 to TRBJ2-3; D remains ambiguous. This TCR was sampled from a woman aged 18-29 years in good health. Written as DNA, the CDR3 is TGTGCCAGCAGCGTCTCGAGCACAGATACGCAGTATTTT. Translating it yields CASSVSSTDTQYF.